These T cell receptor beta chains were read from a single sample in a study of OX40 agonist ivuxolimab in advanced cancers. Sequenced by immunoSEQ multiplex PCR; TCRdb stores in-frame clones only, minus some. This sample has about 16,000 clones; approximately 86% occur once, and the top ten carry 0.69%. The sample was CD4+ or CD8+ T cells sorted from blood, taken in a trial of the OX40 agonist ivuxolimab. The receptors shown here come from an adult with an advanced solid tumor such as melanoma, head and neck, liver or kidney cancer. Both conserved end residues are part of each CDR3. The D gene is left open where the match is weak. Some rows mark clone size as missing; the rest say once, few, many or name a class of expanded clone.

v_gene	j_gene	d_gene	abundance	CDR3nt	CDR3aa
TRBV29-1	TRBJ1-1	NA	NA	TGCAGCGTTGGTCCGATGAACACTGAAGCTTTCTTT	CSVGPMNTEAFF
TRBV5-6	TRBJ2-7	NA	NA	TGTGCCAGCAGCCCCGTAGCTAGGACCTACGAGCAGTACTTC	CASSPVARTYEQYF
TRBV30	TRBJ1-6	TRBD1	once	TGTGCCTGGCGGGGACAGGTCAATTCACCCCTCCACTTT	CAWRGQVNSPLHF
TRBV2	TRBJ2-1	TRBD2	NA	TGTGCCAGCAGCCCGGGACTAGGTTACAATGAGCAGTTCTTC	CASSPGLGYNEQFF
TRBV5-1	TRBJ2-6	NA	NA	TGCGCCAGCAGCTCCCCTCCGGCCAACGTCCTGACTTTC	CASSSPPANVLTF
TRBV2	TRBJ1-2	NA	few	TGTGCCAGCATGCGGGGAGACAGCCTATCTAACTATGGCTACACCTTC	CASMRGDSLSNYGYTF
TRBV19	TRBJ2-3	NA	NA	TGTGCCAGTTCCCGAGGAGCTACGGTGAGCACAGATACGCAGTATTTT	CASSRGATVSTDTQYF
TRBV5-4	TRBJ1-2	NA	NA	TGTGCCAGCAGACGTCCCGGGGGGGACAAGAACTATGGCTACACCTTC	CASRRPGGDKNYGYTF
TRBV5-1	TRBJ2-7	NA	NA	TGCGCCAGCAGCCGAAACAGGGTTTATGAGCAGTACTTC	CASSRNRVYEQYF
TRBV11-2	TRBJ2-6	TRBD1	NA	TGTGCCAGCAGTAGACAGGGGAGGTTAGATGGGGCCAACGTCCTGACTTTC	CASSRQGRLDGANVLTF
TRBV7-7	TRBJ2-6	NA	NA	TGTGCCAGCAGCCCAGGGAGTTCTGGGGCCAACGTCCTGACTTTC	CASSPGSSGANVLTF
TRBV2	TRBJ2-5	TRBD2	NA	TGTGCCAGCAGAACCGGGACTAGAAAGGAGACCCAGTACTTC	CASRTGTRKETQYF
TRBV7-9	TRBJ2-5	TRBD2	NA	TGTGCCAGCAGCTTAGCGTTGGGAGGGCAAGAGACCCAGTACTTC	CASSLALGGQETQYF
TRBV5-1	TRBJ1-6	NA	NA	TGCGCCAGCAGCTTGGGGCAGGGGTTCGATTCACCCCTCCACTTT	CASSLGQGFDSPLHF
TRBV7-9	TRBJ2-3	TRBD2	NA	TGTGCCAGCAGCTTAGTCGCGCTAGCGGGGCCCACAGATACGCAGTATTTT	CASSLVALAGPTDTQYF
TRBV6-5	TRBJ2-2	NA	NA	TGTGCCAGCAGCGGACTAACGAACACCGGGGAGCTGTTTTTT	CASSGLTNTGELFF
TRBV19	TRBJ2-2	NA	NA	TGTGCCAGTATCGGGGATTTGAACACCGGGGAGCTGTTTTTT	CASIGDLNTGELFF
TRBV5-1	TRBJ2-7	NA	NA	TGCGCCAGCAGCCCTGGATCCGGGGGCTACGAGCAGTACTTC	CASSPGSGGYEQYF
TRBV6-6	TRBJ2-7	NA	NA	TGTGCCAGCAGCCCCGGAGACTACGAGCAGTACTTC	CASSPGDYEQYF
TRBV7-2	TRBJ2-5	NA	NA	TGTGCCAGCAGCTTCGGCAGGGTATGGCAAGAGACCCAGTACTTC	CASSFGRVWQETQYF
TRBV7-2	TRBJ2-5	NA	NA	TGTGCCAGCAGCTTAGCGCGGGGAGAGACCCAGTACTTC	CASSLARGETQYF
TRBV2	TRBJ1-2	TRBD1	few	TGTGCCAGCAGGCGGACAGGGGAGAGCTATGGCTACACCTTC	CASRRTGESYGYTF
TRBV7-2	TRBJ2-6	TRBD1	NA	TGTGCCAGCAGCCTGATCGGGACAGGTAGTCCTGGGGCCAACGTCCTGACTTTC	CASSLIGTGSPGANVLTF
TRBV7-7	TRBJ2-6	NA	NA	TGTGCCAGCAGCCCATTCAGCCCATCCGGGGCCAACGTCCTGACTTTC	CASSPFSPSGANVLTF
TRBV7-6	TRBJ1-4	NA	few	TGTGCCAGCAGCTTCGGACGGGGGGGAGATGAAAAACTGTTTTTT	CASSFGRGGDEKLFF
TRBV2	TRBJ1-5	NA	NA	TGTGCCAGCAGCGCCCAGAGCCATCAGCCCCAGCATTTT	CASSAQSHQPQHF
TRBV5-5	TRBJ2-1	NA	NA	TGTGCCAGCAGCTTGGAGGTCGGAGAGCAGTTCTTC	CASSLEVGEQFF
TRBV6-5	TRBJ1-4	NA	NA	TGTGCCAGCAGTTCAGAAGATGCAACTAATGAAAAACTGTTTTTT	CASSSEDATNEKLFF
TRBV28	TRBJ1-2	TRBD1	NA	TGTGCCAGCAGTTTACAGGGGGCATGGGCTAACTATGGCTACACCTTC	CASSLQGAWANYGYTF
TRBV4-2	TRBJ2-3	TRBD2	NA	TGTGCCAGCAGCCAAGCAGCGGGAGCGGTGACAGATACGCAGTATTTT	CASSQAAGAVTDTQYF
TRBV11-2	TRBJ1-1	TRBD1	once	TGTGCCAGCAGCTTAGTGGGACAGCCTACTGAAGCTTTCTTT	CASSLVGQPTEAFF
TRBV19	TRBJ1-4	TRBD1	NA	TGTGCCAGTAGCACCATCGGGGGACAGGGGAAAAAACTGTTTTTT	CASSTIGGQGKKLFF
TRBV2	TRBJ1-4	NA	NA	TGTGCCAGCAGTGAAGGATTTAATGAAAAACTGTTTTTT	CASSEGFNEKLFF
TRBV11-2	TRBJ2-7	NA	NA	TGTGCCAGCAGCCCGGTGGGGTTCAGGGCCGAGCAGTACTTC	CASSPVGFRAEQYF
TRBV5-1	TRBJ1-1	NA	NA	TGCGCCAGCACCCAGGCCCGTTTCGGGACAACAAATGAAGCTGAAGCTTTCTTT	CASTQARFGTTNEAEAFF
TRBV5-1	TRBJ1-3	NA	NA	TGCGCCAGCAGCTTTACGGGTGCCGACAGGTCTGGAAACACCATATATTTT	CASSFTGADRSGNTIYF
TRBV6-1	TRBJ2-1	NA	NA	TGTGCCAGCAGTGATGGGGGCGCGTCTTACAATGAGCAGTTCTTC	CASSDGGASYNEQFF
TRBV5-4	TRBJ1-4	NA	NA	TGTGCCAGCAGCTATAATCCCGGGGGTGAAAAACTGTTTTTT	CASSYNPGGEKLFF
TRBV9	TRBJ2-1	TRBD1	NA	TGTGCCAGCAGCGTAGCGGGACAGACCCACAATGAGCAGTTCTTC	CASSVAGQTHNEQFF
TRBV4-2	TRBJ2-6	NA	NA	TGTGCCAGCAGTCGTTTCGCAGGGCGCTCTGGGGCCAACGTCCTGACTTTC	CASSRFAGRSGANVLTF
TRBV9	TRBJ2-3	NA	NA	TGTGCCAGCAGCGTAGGAAGTGGGGGGGGCGAGTCAGATACGCAGTATTTT	CASSVGSGGGESDTQYF
TRBV4-1	TRBJ1-1	NA	few	TGCGCCAGCAGCCGGAACAGGGTGAACACTGAAGCTTTCTTT	CASSRNRVNTEAFF
TRBV7-5	TRBJ1-6	NA	few	TGTGCCAGAAGCCCACAACAGGGGAGTAATTCACCCCTCCACTTT	CARSPQQGSNSPLHF
TRBV7-6	TRBJ1-3	NA	NA	TGTGCCAGCAGCTTAGGCCAACCGCGGGTGTCTGGAAACACCATATATTTT	CASSLGQPRVSGNTIYF
TRBV11-3	TRBJ2-1	NA	NA	TGTGCCAGCAGCCCAGTTATGTCTGGAGGCCAGGGTGAGCAGTTCTTC	CASSPVMSGGQGEQFF
TRBV18	TRBJ1-5	NA	NA	TGTGCCAGCTCACCGGACCCTGTCGGCAATCAGCCCCAGCATTTT	CASSPDPVGNQPQHF